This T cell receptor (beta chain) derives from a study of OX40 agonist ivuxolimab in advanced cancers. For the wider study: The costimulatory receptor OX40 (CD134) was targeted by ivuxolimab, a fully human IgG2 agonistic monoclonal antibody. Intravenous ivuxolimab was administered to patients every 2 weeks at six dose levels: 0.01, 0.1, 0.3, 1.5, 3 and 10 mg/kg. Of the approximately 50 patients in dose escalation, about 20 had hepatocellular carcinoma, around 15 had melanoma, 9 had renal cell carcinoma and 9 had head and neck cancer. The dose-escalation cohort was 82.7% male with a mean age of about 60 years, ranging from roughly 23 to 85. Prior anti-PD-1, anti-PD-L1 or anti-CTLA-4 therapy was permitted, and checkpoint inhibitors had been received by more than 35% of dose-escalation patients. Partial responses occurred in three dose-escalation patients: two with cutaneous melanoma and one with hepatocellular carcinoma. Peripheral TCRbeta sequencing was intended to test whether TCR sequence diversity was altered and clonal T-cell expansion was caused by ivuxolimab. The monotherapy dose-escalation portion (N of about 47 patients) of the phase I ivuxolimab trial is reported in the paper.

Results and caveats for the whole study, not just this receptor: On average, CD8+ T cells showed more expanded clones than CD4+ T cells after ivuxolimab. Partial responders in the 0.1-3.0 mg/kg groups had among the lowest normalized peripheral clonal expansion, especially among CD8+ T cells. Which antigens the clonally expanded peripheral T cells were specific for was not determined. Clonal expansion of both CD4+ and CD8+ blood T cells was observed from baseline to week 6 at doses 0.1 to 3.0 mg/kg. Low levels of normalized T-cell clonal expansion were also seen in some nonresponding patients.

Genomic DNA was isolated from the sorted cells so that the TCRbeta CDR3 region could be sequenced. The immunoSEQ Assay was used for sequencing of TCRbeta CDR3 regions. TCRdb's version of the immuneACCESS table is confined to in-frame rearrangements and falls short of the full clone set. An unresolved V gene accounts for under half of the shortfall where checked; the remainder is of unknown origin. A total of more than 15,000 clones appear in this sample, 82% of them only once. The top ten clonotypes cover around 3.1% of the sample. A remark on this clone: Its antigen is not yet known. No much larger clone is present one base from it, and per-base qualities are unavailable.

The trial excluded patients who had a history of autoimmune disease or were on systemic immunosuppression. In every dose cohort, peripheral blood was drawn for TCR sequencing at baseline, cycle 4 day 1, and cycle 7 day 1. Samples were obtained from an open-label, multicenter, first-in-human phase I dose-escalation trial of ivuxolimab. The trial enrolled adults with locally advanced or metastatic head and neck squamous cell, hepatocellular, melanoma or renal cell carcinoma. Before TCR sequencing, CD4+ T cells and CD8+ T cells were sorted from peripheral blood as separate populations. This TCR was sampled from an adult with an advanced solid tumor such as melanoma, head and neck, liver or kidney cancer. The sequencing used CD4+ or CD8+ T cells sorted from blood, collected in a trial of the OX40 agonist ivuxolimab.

The DNA sequence is as follows: TGTGCCAGCAGCCCCGAGGGGGGACTCAGCACCGGGGAGCTGTTTTTT. It codes for CASSPEGGLSTGELFF. The chain uses TRBV7-2 and TRBJ2-2; the D gene could be either TRBD1 or TRBD2, each agreeing at 6 bases. The cysteine opens and the phenylalanine closes a CDR3 of 16 amino acids. Only the CDR3 portion is preserved as DNA: 48 bases, with reading frame beginning at the first base. The germline V gene sets CDR1 to SGHTA and CDR2 to FQGNSA. Trimming at the junction amounts to 5 bases on V and 4 bases on J, and the germline ends lie 17 bases apart.